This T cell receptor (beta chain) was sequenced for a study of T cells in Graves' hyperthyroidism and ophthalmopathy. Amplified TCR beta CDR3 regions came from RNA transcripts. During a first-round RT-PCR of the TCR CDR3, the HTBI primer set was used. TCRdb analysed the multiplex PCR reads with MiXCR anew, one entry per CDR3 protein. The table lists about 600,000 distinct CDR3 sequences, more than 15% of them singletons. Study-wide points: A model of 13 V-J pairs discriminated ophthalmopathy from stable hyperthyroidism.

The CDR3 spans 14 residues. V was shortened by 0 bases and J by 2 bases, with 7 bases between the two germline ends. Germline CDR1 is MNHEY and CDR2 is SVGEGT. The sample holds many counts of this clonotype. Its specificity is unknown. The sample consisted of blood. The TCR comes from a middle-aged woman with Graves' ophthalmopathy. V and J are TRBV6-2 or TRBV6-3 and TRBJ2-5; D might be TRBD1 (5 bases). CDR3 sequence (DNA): TGTGCCAGCAGTTACTCGGGGCAGCAAGAGACCCAGTACTTC. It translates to CASSYSGQQETQYF.